Listed below are T cell receptor beta chains from one sample, sequenced in a study of blood T cell repertoires in COVID-19. Data came from immunoSEQ multiplex PCR; TCRdb stores just in-frame clones and leaves some out. Of 110,000 to 150,000 clones listed, over 75% are singletons. Sequenced input: peripheral blood. These receptors were obtained from a woman between 45 and 65 years old with acute or convalescent COVID-19. The CDR3 runs from the conserved cysteine through the conserved F or W. The D gene is left open where the match is weak. Clone size is given for some rows only: seen once, a few or many times, or a class if the clone is expanded.

NA,TRBV10-3,TRBD1,TRBJ2-7,TGTGCCATCAGCCGGGACAGGGAGGGAGTGCAGTACTTC,CAISRDREGVQYF
NA,TRBV5-6,NA,TRBJ2-7,TGTGCCAGCAGCTTGTTCCATCCGGGAAACTCCTACGAGCAGTACTTC,CASSLFHPGNSYEQYF
once,TRBV18,TRBD1,TRBJ2-7,TGTGCCAGCTCACCCGGACAGGTCAACTCCTACGAGCAGTACTTC,CASSPGQVNSYEQYF
NA,TRBV18,NA,TRBJ1-1,TGTGCCAGCTCAAAACCGGGGGACCAGAACACTGAAGCTTTCTTT,CASSKPGDQNTEAFF
NA,TRBV6-5,TRBD2,TRBJ2-7,TGTGCCAGCAGTTCCCCAGGGAGGGAATCCTACGAGCAGTACTTC,CASSSPGRESYEQYF
NA,TRBV6-5,NA,TRBJ1-5,TGTGCCAGCAGTTCGGGACTCTATAGCAATCAGCCCCAGCATTTT,CASSSGLYSNQPQHF
NA,TRBV18,NA,TRBJ1-5,TGTGCCAGCTCACCCGAGGCGGGTGGCAATCAGCCCCAGCATTTT,CASSPEAGGNQPQHF
NA,TRBV18,NA,TRBJ1-6,TGTGCCAGCTCACCTGACAGAGATTCACCCCTCCACTTT,CASSPDRDSPLHF
NA,TRBV7-3,NA,TRBJ2-5,TGTGCCAGCAGCACCGGGGGGCCCCGGGAGACCCAGTACTTC,CASSTGGPRETQYF
NA,TRBV19,TRBD1,TRBJ2-7,TGTGCCAGTAGTGCGGGGACAGGGGGAGACTACGAGCAGTACTTC,CASSAGTGGDYEQYF
NA,TRBV12-3/TRBV12-4,NA,TRBJ1-1,TGTGCCAGCAGCGGACAGTTTGAAGCTTTCTTT,CASSGQFEAFF
NA,TRBV6-5,TRBD1,TRBJ1-1,TGTGTCTCTCTCAGGGGGTACACTGAAGCTTTCTTT,CVSLRGYTEAFF
NA,TRBV2,NA,TRBJ2-5,TGTGCCAGCAACCCAGGACAAGAGACCCAGTACTTC,CASNPGQETQYF
NA,TRBV7-2,TRBD2,TRBJ2-3,TGTGCCAGCAGCTTAGCGGCGGGGGGGGGCACAGATACGCAGTATTTT,CASSLAAGGGTDTQYF
NA,TRBV18,NA,TRBJ1-2,TGTGCCAGCTCACCCCAGCTAGAGGGTATCAACTATGGCTACACCTTC,CASSPQLEGINYGYTF
many,TRBV19,NA,TRBJ2-1,TGTGCCAGTAGTGGTGGTAGCGTGTACAATGAGCAGTTCTTC,CASSGGSVYNEQFF
NA,TRBV7-6,TRBD1,TRBJ1-6,TGTGCCAGCAGCTTAGCGTTAGGGGGCGATTCACCCCTCCACTTT,CASSLALGGDSPLHF
NA,TRBV24-1,TRBD1,TRBJ2-1,TGTGCCACCAGTTTGAGTAGGGACAGGGCGTACAATGAGCAGTTCTTC,CATSLSRDRAYNEQFF
NA,TRBV7-3,NA,TRBJ2-1,TGTGCCAGCAGCTTAACAGGAGCCGTTGATTACAATGAGCAGTTCTTC,CASSLTGAVDYNEQFF
NA,TRBV7-9,TRBD1,TRBJ2-2,TGTGCCAGCAGCGTAGACAGGGGCGCCGGGGAGCTGTTTTTT,CASSVDRGAGELFF
NA,TRBV4-1,TRBD1,TRBJ2-5,TGCGCCAGCAGCCAAGGACAGGGGGCGAATCAAGAGACCCAGTACTTC,CASSQGQGANQETQYF
NA,TRBV6-2/TRBV6-3,TRBD1,TRBJ1-5,TGTGCCAGCAGTTTAAGGCAGGGGGCAGGGAATAGCAATCAGCCCCAGCATTTT,CASSLRQGAGNSNQPQHF
NA,TRBV18,TRBD2,TRBJ2-3,TGTGCCAGCTCACCACCGGCGGGGGTACAAGATACGCAGTATTTT,CASSPPAGVQDTQYF
NA,TRBV6-1,NA,TRBJ2-6,TGTGCCAGCAGTGGTCTTGACTCCTCTGGGGCCAACGTCCTGACTTTC,CASSGLDSSGANVLTF
once,TRBV3-1/TRBV3-2,NA,TRBJ1-6,TGTGCCAGCAGCGGGGACATCTTGAGCTCCTATAATTCACCCCTCCACTTT,CASSGDILSSYNSPLHF
few,TRBV30,NA,TRBJ1-2,TGTGCCTGGGGTTATGGGGGCGTAGGCGGTGGCTACACCTTC,CAWGYGGVGGGYTF
NA,TRBV19,NA,TRBJ1-2,TGTGCCAGTAGTAAGGGGGACGCGGGCTATGGCTACACCTTC,CASSKGDAGYGYTF
NA,TRBV15,NA,TRBJ1-1,TGTGCCACCAGCAGACAGGAGAACACTGAAGCTTTCTTT,CATSRQENTEAFF
NA,TRBV6-5,TRBD1,TRBJ1-6,TGTGCCAGCAGTTACTCGGTGGACAGGAATAATTCACCCCTCCACTTT,CASSYSVDRNNSPLHF
NA,TRBV7-9,TRBD1,TRBJ1-5,TGTGCCAGCAGCGAAGACAGGGGGGATCAGCCCCAGCATTTT,CASSEDRGDQPQHF
NA,TRBV5-1,NA,TRBJ2-7,TGCGCCAGCAGCGGACAGAACGAGCAGTACTTC,CASSGQNEQYF
once,TRBV28,NA,TRBJ1-5,TGTGCCAGCAGTTTTCGATGGGAGGCTCAGCCCCAGCATTTT,CASSFRWEAQPQHF
NA,TRBV7-2,NA,TRBJ1-5,TGTGCCAGCAGCCCACAGGGCGGCAATCAGCCCCAGCATTTT,CASSPQGGNQPQHF
NA,TRBV20-1,NA,TRBJ2-3,TGCAGTGCTAGTAAGGCGGTGGGGCCAGATACGCAGTATTTT,CSASKAVGPDTQYF
NA,TRBV6-2/TRBV6-3,NA,TRBJ2-7,TGTGCCAGCAGTCAGGTTACGGAGCAGTACTTC,CASSQVTEQYF
many,TRBV25-1,TRBD2,TRBJ2-3,TGTGCCAGCAGTGAATATCCGGGGGGGCCGACAGATACGCAGTATTTT,CASSEYPGGPTDTQYF
once,TRBV18,TRBD1,TRBJ1-3,TGTGCCAGCTCACCTAGGGGACAGAGTTCAGGAAACACCATATATTTT,CASSPRGQSSGNTIYF
NA,TRBV6-5,NA,TRBJ2-7,TGTGCCAGCGGATTCCAGACAGTTCTCCACGAGCAGTACTTC,CASGFQTVLHEQYF
NA,TRBV19,TRBD1,TRBJ1-1,TGTGCCAGTAGTATAGAATGGACAGGGGACTACTCGAACACTGAAGCTTTCTTT,CASSIEWTGDYSNTEAFF
NA,TRBV11-2,NA,TRBJ1-1,TGTGCCAGCAGCTTCAACAGACAGAACACTGAAGCTTTCTTT,CASSFNRQNTEAFF
once,TRBV5-1,TRBD2,TRBJ2-2,TGCGCCAGCCAATGGGCTAGCGGGGGGGCGACCGGGGAGCTGTTTTTT,CASQWASGGATGELFF
NA,TRBV19,TRBD2,TRBJ2-1,TGTGCCAGTAGTATAGGTAGCGGGGGGTTCAATGAGCAGTTCTTC,CASSIGSGGFNEQFF
NA,TRBV21-1,NA,TRBJ1-2,TGTGCCAGCAGCAAAGAAACGGAGGACTATGGCTACACCTTC,CASSKETEDYGYTF
NA,TRBV7-9,NA,TRBJ2-5,TGTGCCAGCAGCTCTAGCGTGGGAGAGACCCAGTACTTC,CASSSSVGETQYF
few,TRBV28,NA,TRBJ2-3,TGTGCCAGCAGACCCCTCCCAGCGAGTAGCACAGATACGCAGTATTTT,CASRPLPASSTDTQYF
NA,TRBV27,NA,TRBJ1-1,TGTGCCAGCTCCTCCCTCGGGAGCAGTTACACTGAAGCTTTCTTT,CASSSLGSSYTEAFF
NA,TRBV2,NA,TRBJ1-1,TGTGCCAGCAGTCGACAGAGGAACACTGAAGCTTTCTTT,CASSRQRNTEAFF
NA,TRBV3-1/TRBV3-2,TRBD1,TRBJ1-1,TGTGCCAGCAGCTCTTCACGGCAGGGGGACACTGAAGCTTTCTTT,CASSSSRQGDTEAFF
NA,TRBV5-6,NA,TRBJ2-1,TGTGCCAGCAGCCGATTGGGCTGGCAGTTCTTC,CASSRLGWQFF
NA,TRBV5-5,TRBD1,TRBJ1-2,TGTGCCAGCAGCCCGATGGGGGGTGGAGGGGGCGCCGCCGGCTACACCTTC,CASSPMGGGGGAAGYTF
NA,TRBV9,TRBD1,TRBJ2-2,TGTGCCAGCAGCGGACAGGGGTTGGACACCGGGGAGCTGTTTTTT,CASSGQGLDTGELFF
NA,TRBV2,TRBD2,TRBJ2-7,TGTGCCAGCAGTGAATCGGGGGGGGGACCCTACGAGCAGTACTTC,CASSESGGGPYEQYF
NA,TRBV10-3,TRBD1,TRBJ1-1,TGTGCCATCAGTGATCCAGGGGGGCGAGTGAACACTGAAGCTTTCTTT,CAISDPGGRVNTEAFF
NA,TRBV6-5,NA,TRBJ2-3,TGTGCCAGCCTCCTGGGGGGAGCCAGCACAGATACGCAGTATTTT,CASLLGGASTDTQYF
NA,TRBV7-9,NA,TRBJ2-2,TGTGCCAGCAGTTCAATCGGGGGGCCGAACACCGGGGAGCTGTTTTTT,CASSSIGGPNTGELFF